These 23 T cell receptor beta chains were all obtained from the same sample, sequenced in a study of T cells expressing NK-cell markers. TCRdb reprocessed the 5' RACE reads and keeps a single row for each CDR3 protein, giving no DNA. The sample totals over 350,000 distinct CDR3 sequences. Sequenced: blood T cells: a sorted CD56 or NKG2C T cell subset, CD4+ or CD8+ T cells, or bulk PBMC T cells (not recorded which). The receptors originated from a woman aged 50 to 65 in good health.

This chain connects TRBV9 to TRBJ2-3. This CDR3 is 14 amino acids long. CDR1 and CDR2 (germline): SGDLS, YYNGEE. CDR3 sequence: CASSRRAGTDTQYF.

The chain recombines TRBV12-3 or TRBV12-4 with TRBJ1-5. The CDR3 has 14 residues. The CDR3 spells CASSLRRSNQPQHF.

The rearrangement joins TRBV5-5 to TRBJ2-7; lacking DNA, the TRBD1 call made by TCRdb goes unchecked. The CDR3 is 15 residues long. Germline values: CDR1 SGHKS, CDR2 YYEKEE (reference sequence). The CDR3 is CASSLSPGVSYEQYF. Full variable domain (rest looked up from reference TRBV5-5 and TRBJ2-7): DAGVTQSPTHLIKTRGQQVTLRCSPISGHKSVSWYQQVLGQGPQFIFQYYEKEERGRGNFPDRFSARQFPNYSSELNVNALLLGDSALYLCASSLSPGVSYEQYFGPGTRLTVT.

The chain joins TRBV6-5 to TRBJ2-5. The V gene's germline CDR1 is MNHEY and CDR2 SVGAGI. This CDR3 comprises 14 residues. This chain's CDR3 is CASSYSLTQETQYF.

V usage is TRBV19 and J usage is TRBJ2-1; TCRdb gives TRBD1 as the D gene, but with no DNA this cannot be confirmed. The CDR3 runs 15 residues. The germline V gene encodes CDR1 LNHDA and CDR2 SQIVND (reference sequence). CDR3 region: CASRPVGGRYNEQFF.

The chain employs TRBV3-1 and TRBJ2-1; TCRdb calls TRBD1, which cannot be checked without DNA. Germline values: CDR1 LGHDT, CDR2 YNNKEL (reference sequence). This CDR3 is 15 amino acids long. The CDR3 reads CASSQEGTTHNEQFF.

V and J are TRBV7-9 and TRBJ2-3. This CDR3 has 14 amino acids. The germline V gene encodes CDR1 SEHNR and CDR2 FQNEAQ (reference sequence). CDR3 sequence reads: CASSYGGSQDTQYF. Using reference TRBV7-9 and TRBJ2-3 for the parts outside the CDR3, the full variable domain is DTGVSQNPRHKITKRGQNVTFRCDPISEHNRLYWYRQTLGQGPEFLTYFQNEAQLEKSRLLSDRFSAERPKGSFSTLEIQRTEQGDSAMYLCASSYGGSQDTQYFGPGTRLTVL.

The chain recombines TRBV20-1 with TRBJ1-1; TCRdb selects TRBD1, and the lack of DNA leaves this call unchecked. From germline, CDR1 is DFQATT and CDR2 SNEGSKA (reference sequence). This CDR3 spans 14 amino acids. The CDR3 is CSASPPEGNTEAFF.

CDR3 sequence reads: CSVRQVWGTQYF. This sequence joins TRBV29-1 and TRBJ2-3; the TCRdb call, TRBD1, lacks DNA for checking. Germline CDR1 and CDR2: SQVTM and ANQGSEA. The CDR3 is made up of 12 amino acids.

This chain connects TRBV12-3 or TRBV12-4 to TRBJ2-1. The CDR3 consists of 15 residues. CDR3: CASSPTGSSYNEQFF.

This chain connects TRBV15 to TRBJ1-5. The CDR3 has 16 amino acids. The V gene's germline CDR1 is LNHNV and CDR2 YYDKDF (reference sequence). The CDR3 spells CATSRDRLDSNQPQHF.

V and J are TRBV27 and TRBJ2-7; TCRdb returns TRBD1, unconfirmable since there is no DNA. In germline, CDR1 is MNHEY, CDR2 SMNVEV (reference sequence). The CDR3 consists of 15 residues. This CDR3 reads CASSLGRGPGYEQYF.

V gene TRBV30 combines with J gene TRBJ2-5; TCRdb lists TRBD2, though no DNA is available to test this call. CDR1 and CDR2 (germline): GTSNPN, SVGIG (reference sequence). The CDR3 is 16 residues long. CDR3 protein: CAWSETLAGGPETQYF.

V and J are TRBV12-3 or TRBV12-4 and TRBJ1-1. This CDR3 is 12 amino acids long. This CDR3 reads CASMEVNTEAFF.

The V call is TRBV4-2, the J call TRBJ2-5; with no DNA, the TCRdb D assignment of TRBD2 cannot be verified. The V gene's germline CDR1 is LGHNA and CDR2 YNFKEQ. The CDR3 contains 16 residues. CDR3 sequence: CASSQGPSGVKETQYF.

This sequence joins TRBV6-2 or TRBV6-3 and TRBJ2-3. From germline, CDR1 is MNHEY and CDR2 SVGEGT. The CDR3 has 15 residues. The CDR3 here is CASSYPLISADTQYF.

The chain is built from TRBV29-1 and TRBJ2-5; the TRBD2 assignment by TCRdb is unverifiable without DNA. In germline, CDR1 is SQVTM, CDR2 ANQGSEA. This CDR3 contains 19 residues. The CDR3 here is CSVPAGTSGRWVNPETQYF.

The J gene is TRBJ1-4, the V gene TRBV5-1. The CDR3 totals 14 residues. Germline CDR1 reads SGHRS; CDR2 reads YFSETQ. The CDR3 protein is CASRRGGEGEKLFF.

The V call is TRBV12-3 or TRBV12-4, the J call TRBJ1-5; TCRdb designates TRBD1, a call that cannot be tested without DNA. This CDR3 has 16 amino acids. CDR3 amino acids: CASSWEFGQGLQPQHF.

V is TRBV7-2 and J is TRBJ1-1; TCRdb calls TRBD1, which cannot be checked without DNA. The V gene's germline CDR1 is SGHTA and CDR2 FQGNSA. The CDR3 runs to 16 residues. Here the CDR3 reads CASSPYGQNLNTEAFF.

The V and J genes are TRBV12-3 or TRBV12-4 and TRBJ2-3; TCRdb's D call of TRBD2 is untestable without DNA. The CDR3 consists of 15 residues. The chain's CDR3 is CASGGGTTSTDTQYF.

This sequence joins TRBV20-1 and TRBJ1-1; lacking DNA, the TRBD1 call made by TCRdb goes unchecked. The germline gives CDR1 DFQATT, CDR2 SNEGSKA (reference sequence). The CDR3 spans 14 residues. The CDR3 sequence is CSAGGRGHNTEAFF.

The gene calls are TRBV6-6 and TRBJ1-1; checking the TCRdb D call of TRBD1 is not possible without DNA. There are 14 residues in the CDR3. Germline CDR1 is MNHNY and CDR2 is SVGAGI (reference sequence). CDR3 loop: CASSPGRLNTEAFF.